The 29 T cell receptor beta chains reported below all come from one sample, sequenced in a study of cytomegalovirus exposure and HLA in healthy donors. Sequencing used immunoSEQ multiplex PCR; TCRdb keeps in-frame clones, though not all of them. The sample consists of about 120,000 clones, 88% of them appearing once. The sample taken for sequencing was PBMCs. The receptors stem from a woman younger than 30 in good health and CMV-seropositive.

The V and J genes are TRBV19 and TRBJ1-1; the match to TRBD1 covers 11 bases. CDR1 is LNHDA, CDR2 SQIVND, per germline (reference sequence). Trimming at V came to 9 bases and at J to 4 bases, leaving 10 bases not matched to a gene. The CDR3 has 15 amino acids. This CDR3 is CASGQGAFTSTEAFF. The DNA of the CDR3 is TGTGCCAGCGGACAGGGGGCCTTTACGAGCACTGAAGCTTTCTTT.

CDR3 nucleotides: TGTGCCAGCAGCTATGAACGGGGAGATACTAATGAAAAACTGTTTTTT. Translation gives CASSYERGDTNEKLFF. The chain uses TRBV7-9 and TRBJ1-4, with D unclear. CDR1 and CDR2 from the germline V gene are SEHNR and FQNEAQ (reference sequence). Trimming removed 4 bases at V and 2 bases at J, with 14 bases between. There are 16 residues in the CDR3.

The chain recombines TRBV19 with TRBJ1-5, with no clear D. Trimming removed 2 bases at V and 7 bases at J, with 12 bases between. Germline V lookup: CDR1 LNHDA, CDR2 SQIVND (reference sequence). The CDR3 length is 14 residues. The CDR3 reads CASSIPRVNQPQHF. CDR3 coding DNA: TGTGCCAGTAGTATACCCCGAGTTAACCAGCCCCAGCATTTT.

This chain links TRBV18 with TRBJ1-3, with TRBD1 identical over 8 bases. The CDR3 is 15 residues long. Trimming at V came to 3 bases and at J to 4 bases, leaving 5 bases not matched to a gene. Germline assignment: CDR1 KGHSH and CDR2 LQKENI. CDR3 residues: CASSPLDREGNTIYF. DNA of the CDR3: TGTGCCAGCTCACCTCTGGACAGGGAAGGAAACACCATATATTTT.

The rearrangement joins TRBV2 to TRBJ2-4, with 7 bases that match TRBD2. The V gene's germline CDR1 is SNHLY and CDR2 FYNNEI. J was trimmed by 6 bases and V by 5 bases; bases with no gene match: 16. The CDR3 has 17 residues. In nucleotides, the CDR3 is TGTGCCAGCAGTTTCTCCCCTGGGACTACATGGGGAAACATTCAGTACTTC. Its protein is CASSFSPGTTWGNIQYF.

The rearrangement links TRBV6-6 to TRBJ2-7, with 10 bases matching TRBD2. Germline assignment: CDR1 MNHNY and CDR2 SVGAGI (reference sequence). J was trimmed by 4 bases and V by 2 bases; bases with no gene match: 5. There are 15 residues in the CDR3. CDR3 sequence: CASSYGAGGPYEQYF. DNA of the CDR3: TGTGCCAGCAGTTACGGAGCGGGAGGGCCGTACGAGCAGTACTTC.

This clone came up a few times. V usage is TRBV5-4 and J usage is TRBJ1-1, with D perhaps matching TRBD1 (6 bases). The CDR3 has 15 amino acids. Germline values: CDR1 SGHNT, CDR2 YYREEE (reference sequence). Trimming stripped 0 bases from V and 1 base from J, with 10 bases between. CDR3 sequence reads: CASSLVSTGNTEAFF. DNA for the CDR3: TGTGCCAGCAGCTTGGTCTCGACAGGGAACACTGAAGCTTTCTTT.

This rearrangement joins TRBV9 to TRBJ1-1; TRBD1 agrees at 8 bases. Losses at the gene ends were 3 bases for V and 1 base for J; bases not matched to a gene: 5. CDR3 length equals 15 residues. Germline V gives CDR1 SGDLS, CDR2 YYNGEE. The chain's CDR3 is CASSARGQANTEAFF. The CDR3 nucleotides are TGTGCCAGCAGCGCTAGGGGACAGGCGAACACTGAAGCTTTCTTT.

The sample holds one count of this clone. This sequence joins TRBV11-2 and TRBJ1-1; 7 bases agree with TRBD1. In germline, CDR1 is SGHAT, CDR2 FQNNGV. J gave up 1 base and V 5 bases, and 10 bases lay outside the gene matches. This CDR3 is built from 16 residues. In DNA form, the CDR3 reads TGTGCCAGCAGCCGGGGTAGACAGGGAAGGAACACTGAAGCTTTCTTT. This codes for CASSRGRQGRNTEAFF.

This sequence joins TRBV6-1 and TRBJ1-1; possibly TRBD1 for D (5 bases). In germline, CDR1 is MNHNS, CDR2 SASEGT. V lost 1 base and J lost 5, with 14 bases in between. The CDR3 length is 15 residues. For the CDR3, the DNA is TGTGCCAGCAGTGAAGAAGGGGCGTTGGGGACTGAAGCTTTCTTT. Amino acid sequence: CASSEEGALGTEAFF.

The V and J genes are TRBV11-3 and TRBJ2-3; tentative D call: TRBD2 (6 bases). Trimming left V 7 bases short and J 5 bases short, with 13 bases between. Per the germline V gene, CDR1 is SGHNT and CDR2 is YENEEA. This CDR3 contains 13 residues. The CDR3 sequence: CASNTGVGDTQYF. The CDR3 DNA is TGTGCCAGCAATACGGGAGTGGGAGATACGCAGTATTTT.

The chain uses TRBV5-6 and TRBJ1-1; TRBD1 matches 7 bases. V trimming: 0 bases; J trimming: 5 bases; junction bases outside the gene matches: 10. Germline V gene lookup returns CDR1 SGHDT and CDR2 YYEEEE. This CDR3 is 16 amino acids long. The CDR3 nucleotides are TGTGCCAGCAGCTTGGGGGGACAGCAGAAAAAGACTGAAGCTTTCTTT. It encodes CASSLGGQQKKTEAFF.

This rearrangement joins TRBV2 to TRBJ2-7; maybe TRBD1 (5 bases). From germline, CDR1 is SNHLY and CDR2 FYNNEI. This CDR3 contains 15 residues. The germline V and J ends were trimmed by 2 bases and 5 bases, with 16 bases remaining between them. The CDR3 DNA reads TGTGCCAGCAGTGAACGAATATTTGTAGGGGACGAGCAGTACTTC. The encoded protein is CASSERIFVGDEQYF.

V gene TRBV29-1 combines with J gene TRBJ1-1; D is unresolved. Germline V lookup: CDR1 SQVTM, CDR2 ANQGSEA. This CDR3 region has 14 residues. Trimming removed 5 bases from V and 8 bases from J, with 21 bases in between. The DNA of the CDR3 is TGCAGCGTTATGATTGGTGCCGGGATAGTCGAAGCTTTCTTT. It specifies CSVMIGAGIVEAFF.

The V gene is TRBV5-6, the J gene TRBJ2-7, with 10 bases lining up with TRBD2. Germline trimming cut 0 bases from V and 6 bases from J; bases unmatched to any gene: 9. The germline gives CDR1 SGHDT, CDR2 YYEEEE. CDR3 length equals 16 residues. The CDR3 protein is CASSLVLGTSAPEQYF. In nucleotides, the CDR3 is TGTGCCAGCAGCTTGGTTCTGGGGACTAGCGCCCCCGAGCAGTACTTC.

The chain couples TRBV4-2 to TRBJ1-1; tentative D call: TRBD1 (6 bases). CDR1 is LGHNA and CDR2 is YNFKEQ in the germline V gene. Trimming cost V 1 base and J 9 bases, with 15 bases left between them. CDR3 size: 14 residues. Written as DNA, the CDR3 is TGTGCCAGCAGCCAAGCCGACAAGGGGGGGCAAGCTTTCTTT. This encodes CASSQADKGGQAFF.

The chain recombines TRBV6-1 with TRBJ1-5; TRBD1 is a possible D gene (5 bases). Germline V CDR1 and CDR2: MNHNS, SASEGT. Trimming shortened V by 6 bases and J by 4 bases, and 10 bases separated the two germline ends. The CDR3 has 13 amino acids. The CDR3 DNA is TGTGCCAGCAGCGTAGGGGTAAATCAGCCCCAGCATTTT. It translates to CASSVGVNQPQHF.

The chain combines TRBV11-3 with TRBJ2-3; 7 bases line up with TRBD2. The V gene's germline CDR1 is SGHNT and CDR2 YENEEA. Losses at the gene ends were 5 bases for V and 2 bases for J; bases not matched to a gene: 13. This CDR3 has 17 amino acids. Here the CDR3 reads CASSQWGSGTNTDTQYF. Here the CDR3 DNA reads TGTGCCAGCAGCCAGTGGGGATCCGGGACTAACACAGATACGCAGTATTTT.

The genes are TRBV9 and TRBJ2-3, with 7 bases aligning to TRBD2. This CDR3 has 16 amino acids. Germline V CDR1 and CDR2: SGDLS, YYNGEE. J was trimmed by 2 bases and V by 0 bases; bases with no gene match: 6. The CDR3 loop is CASSVEGLAATDTQYF. The CDR3 nucleotides read TGTGCCAGCAGCGTAGAGGGTCTAGCGGCCACAGATACGCAGTATTTT.

V and J are TRBV14 and TRBJ2-1, with TRBD1 as a possible D gene (6 bases). The germline CDR1 and CDR2 sequences are SGHDN and FVKESK. Trimming shortened V by 4 bases and J by 5 bases, and 15 bases separated the two germline ends. The CDR3 has 15 residues. CDR3 DNA sequence: TGTGCCAGCAGCCCCTGGGACACAACGCACAATGAGCAGTTCTTC. This translates into CASSPWDTTHNEQFF.

This clone has a single count. The chain has TRBV7-8 and TRBJ1-1; TRBD1 is a possible D gene (6 bases). The V and J ends lost 1 base and 3 bases respectively, with 9 bases between them. The CDR3 runs to 14 residues. Germline loops: CDR1 SGHVS, CDR2 FQNEAQ. This chain's CDR3 is CASSLDREYTEAFF. In DNA form, the CDR3 reads TGTGCCAGCAGCTTAGACAGGGAGTACACTGAAGCTTTCTTT.

This chain joins TRBV2 and TRBJ1-1, with 9 bases matching TRBD1. The CDR3 extends over 13 amino acids. V shed 4 bases and J 8 bases; nucleotides not matched to a gene: 5. The germline CDR1 and CDR2 sequences are SNHLY and FYNNEI. This CDR3 is CASSGTGAVEAFF. The CDR3 nucleotides are TGTGCCAGCAGTGGGACAGGGGCGGTCGAAGCTTTCTTT.

The V call is TRBV10-3, the J call TRBJ2-7; 8 bases map to TRBD2. With 7 bases clipped from V and 3 bases from J, the junction kept 8 bases outside the gene matches. The CDR3 is 14 residues long. Germline V gene data show CDR1 as ENHRY and CDR2 as SYGVKD. DNA for the CDR3: TGTGCCATCACCCCGGGAGGGAACAACTACGAGCAGTACTTC. Its protein is CAITPGGNNYEQYF.

V is TRBV11-3 and J is TRBJ2-3; possibly TRBD2 for D (6 bases). Germline values: CDR1 SGHNT, CDR2 YENEEA. V lost 6 bases to trimming and J lost 2 bases, with 9 bases between them. This CDR3 spans 13 amino acids. CDR3 loop: CASRTSSTDTQYF. CDR3 nucleotides: TGTGCCAGCAGAACTAGCTCCACAGATACGCAGTATTTT.

The chain uses TRBV4-1 and TRBJ2-1, with 15 bases matching TRBD2. This CDR3 has 21 amino acids. CDR1 is MGHRA, CDR2 YSYEKL, per germline. V lost 1 base, J lost 0 bases, and 10 bases stayed unmatched. The CDR3 spells CASSQGGTSGGPLSSYNEQFF. The CDR3 DNA reads as TGCGCCAGCAGCCAAGGAGGGACTAGCGGGGGGCCGCTAAGCTCCTACAATGAGCAGTTCTTC.

This chain uses TRBV11-2 with TRBJ1-1; D remains unclear. From germline, CDR1 is SGHAT and CDR2 FQNNGV. V was shortened by 1 base and J by 8 bases, with 11 bases between the two germline ends. This CDR3 contains 13 residues. The CDR3 here is CASSLASAAEAFF. In nucleotides, the CDR3 is TGTGCCAGCAGCTTAGCTTCGGCGGCCGAAGCTTTCTTT.

The chain recombines TRBV6-1 with TRBJ1-2; 9 bases match TRBD1. V shed 11 bases and J 9 bases; nucleotides not matched to a gene: 10. The germline gives CDR1 MNHNS, CDR2 SASEGT. This CDR3 region has 12 residues. The CDR3 spells CAGSADRGSYTF. The CDR3 nucleotides read TGTGCCGGCTCGGCGGACAGGGGTAGCTACACCTTC.

In DNA form, the CDR3 reads TGTGCCAGCAGCTTAGGGGTCGGGACAGCTGGAAACACCATATATTTT. This encodes CASSLGVGTAGNTIYF. The chain has TRBV11-2 and TRBJ1-3, with TRBD1 matching 7 bases. Per germline, CDR1 SGHAT and CDR2 FQNNGV. Germline trimming cut 1 base from V and 2 bases from J; bases unmatched to any gene: 5. CDR3 length: 16 amino acids.

This sequence joins TRBV7-9 and TRBJ2-7; the D gene is possibly TRBD2 (6 bases). V dropped 0 bases and J dropped 9 bases, with 21 bases sitting between them. The CDR3 spans 16 residues. Germline V gives CDR1 SEHNR, CDR2 FQNEAQ (reference sequence). The DNA of the CDR3 is TGTGCCAGCAGCTTAGCGGGCGGGGCCCGAGACTCGGGGCAGTACTTC. It encodes CASSLAGGARDSGQYF.